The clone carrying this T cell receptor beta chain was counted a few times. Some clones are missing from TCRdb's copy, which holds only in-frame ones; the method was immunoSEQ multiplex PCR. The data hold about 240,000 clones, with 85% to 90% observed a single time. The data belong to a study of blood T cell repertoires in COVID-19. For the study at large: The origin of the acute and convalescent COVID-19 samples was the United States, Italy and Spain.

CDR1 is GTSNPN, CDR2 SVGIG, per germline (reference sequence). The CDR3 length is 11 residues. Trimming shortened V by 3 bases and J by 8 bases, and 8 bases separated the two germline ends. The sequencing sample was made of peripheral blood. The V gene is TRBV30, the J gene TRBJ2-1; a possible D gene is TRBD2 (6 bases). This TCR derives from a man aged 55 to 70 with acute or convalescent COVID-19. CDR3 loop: CAWSGGHEQFF. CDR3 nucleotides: TGTGCCTGGAGCGGGGGACATGAGCAGTTCTTC.